The TCR beta chain described here comes from a study of PD-L1 blockade in urothelial cancer. Background on the study: Patients went on atezolizumab in about 2014, receiving 1,200 mg intravenously every 3 weeks. The analyses of blood took place 3 weeks (second dose) and 6 weeks after treatment start. Per blood sample, T cells had a median of around 140,000.

Time point here: peripheral blood 6 weeks after treatment start. Assay: immunoSEQ multiplex PCR; the TCRdb copy retains only in-frame clones and omits some. The sample lists about 120,000 clones, 86% occurring once. This CDR3 contains 16 residues. V was trimmed by 6 bases and J by 2 bases, leaving 18 bases between them. Germline V gene data show CDR1 as SGHAT and CDR2 as FQNNGV. Material: PBMCs, obtained around atezolizumab (anti-PD-L1) treatment. The rearrangement joins TRBV11-2 to TRBJ2-3; D might be TRBD2 (6 bases). This receptor was identified in a man aged 50-60 years with urothelial cancer. The CDR3: CASSHKRDFYTDTQYF. For the CDR3, the DNA is TGTGCCAGCAGTCACAAACGGGACTTTTACACAGATACGCAGTATTTT.